The TCR beta chain described here comes from a study of T cell responses to AZD1222 COVID-19 vaccine. Overall study context: Second-dose intervals of approximately 4 or approximately 12 weeks were pooled. Findings and limits, study-wide: Donors were chiefly white British, with a greater number of females, and clonal diversity was perhaps underestimated.

Worth noting for this clone: Its target is unknown.

This CDR3 region has 14 residues. The V and J ends lost 6 bases and 1 base respectively, with 12 bases between them. Germline lookup yields CDR1 MGHDK and CDR2 SYGVNS. Using immunoSEQ multiplex PCR, the repertoire was profiled, and TCRdb retains in-frame clones only, with some absent. The repertoire holds 110,000 to 150,000 clones, with 92% as singletons. Here the sequenced sample was peripheral blood, taken on day 0 of AZD1222 vaccination. The gene calls are TRBV25-1 and TRBJ1-1; D is ambiguous. This TCR derives from an adult in good health. The CDR3 protein is CASRGIGPNTEAFF. DNA of the CDR3: TGTGCCAGCAGAGGGATTGGGCCGAACACTGAAGCTTTCTTT.